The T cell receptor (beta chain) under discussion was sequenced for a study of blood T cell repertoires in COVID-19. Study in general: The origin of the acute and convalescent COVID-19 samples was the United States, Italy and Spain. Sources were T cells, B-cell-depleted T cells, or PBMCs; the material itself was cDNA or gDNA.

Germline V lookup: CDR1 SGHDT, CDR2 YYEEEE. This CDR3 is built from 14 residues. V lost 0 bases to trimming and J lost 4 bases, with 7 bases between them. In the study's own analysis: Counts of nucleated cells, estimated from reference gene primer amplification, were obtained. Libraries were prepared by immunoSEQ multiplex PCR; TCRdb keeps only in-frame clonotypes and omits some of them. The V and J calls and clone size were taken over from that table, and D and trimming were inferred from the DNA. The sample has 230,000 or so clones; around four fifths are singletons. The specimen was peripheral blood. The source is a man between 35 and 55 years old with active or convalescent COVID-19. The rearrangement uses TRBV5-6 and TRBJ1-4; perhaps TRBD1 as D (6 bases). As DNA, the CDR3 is TGTGCCAGCAGCTTGGGCAGGGGTAATGAAAAACTGTTTTTT. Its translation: CASSLGRGNEKLFF.